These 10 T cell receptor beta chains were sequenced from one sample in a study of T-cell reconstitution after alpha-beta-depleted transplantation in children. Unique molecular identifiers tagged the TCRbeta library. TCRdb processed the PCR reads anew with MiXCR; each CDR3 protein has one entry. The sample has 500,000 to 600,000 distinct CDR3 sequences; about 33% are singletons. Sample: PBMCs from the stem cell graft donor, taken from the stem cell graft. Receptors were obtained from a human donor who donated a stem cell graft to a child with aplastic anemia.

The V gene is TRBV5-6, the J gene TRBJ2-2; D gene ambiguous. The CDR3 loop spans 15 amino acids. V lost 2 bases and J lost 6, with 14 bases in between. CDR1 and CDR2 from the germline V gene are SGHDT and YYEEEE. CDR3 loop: CASSFFFQSAGELFF. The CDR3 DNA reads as TGTGCCAGCAGCTTCTTTTTTCAGTCGGCCGGGGAGCTGTTTTTT.

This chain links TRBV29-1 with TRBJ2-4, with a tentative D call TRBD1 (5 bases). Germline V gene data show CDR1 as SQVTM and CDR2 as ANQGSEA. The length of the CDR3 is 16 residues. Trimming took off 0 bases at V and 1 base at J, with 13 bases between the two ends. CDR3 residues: CSVEDITGWAKNIQYF. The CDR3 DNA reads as TGCAGCGTTGAAGATATTACAGGCTGGGCCAAAAACATTCAGTACTTC.

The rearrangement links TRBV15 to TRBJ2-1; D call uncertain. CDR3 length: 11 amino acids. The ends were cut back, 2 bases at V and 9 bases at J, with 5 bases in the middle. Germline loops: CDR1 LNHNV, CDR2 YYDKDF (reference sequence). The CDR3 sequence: CATSRPIEQFF. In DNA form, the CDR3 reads TGTGCCACCAGCAGACCCATTGAGCAGTTCTTC. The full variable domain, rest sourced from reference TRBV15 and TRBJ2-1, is DAMVIQNPRYQVTQFGKPVTLSCSQTLNHNVMYWYQQKSSQAPKLLFHYYDKDFNNEADTPDNFQSRRPNTSFCFLDIRSPGLGDTAMYLCATSRPIEQFFGPGTRLTVL.

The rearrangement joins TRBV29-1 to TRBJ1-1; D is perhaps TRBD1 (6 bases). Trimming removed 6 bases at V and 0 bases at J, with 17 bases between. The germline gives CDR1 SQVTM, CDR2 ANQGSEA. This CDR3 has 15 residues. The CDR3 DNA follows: TGCAGCGTCAAAGGACAGTTTAATATGAACACTGAAGCTTTCTTT. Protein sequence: CSVKGQFNMNTEAFF.

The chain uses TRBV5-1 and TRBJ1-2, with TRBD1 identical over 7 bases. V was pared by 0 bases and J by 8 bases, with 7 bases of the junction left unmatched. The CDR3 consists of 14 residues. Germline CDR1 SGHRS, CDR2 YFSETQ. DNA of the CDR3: TGCGCCAGCAGCTTGGCCGGGCAGGGGGAAGGCTACACCTTC. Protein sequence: CASSLAGQGEGYTF.

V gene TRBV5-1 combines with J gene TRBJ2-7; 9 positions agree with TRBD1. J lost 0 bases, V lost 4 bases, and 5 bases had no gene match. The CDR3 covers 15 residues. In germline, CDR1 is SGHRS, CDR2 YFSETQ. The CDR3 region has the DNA TGCGCCAGCAGCCGTGGACAGGGGAGCTCCTACGAGCAGTACTTC. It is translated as CASSRGQGSSYEQYF.

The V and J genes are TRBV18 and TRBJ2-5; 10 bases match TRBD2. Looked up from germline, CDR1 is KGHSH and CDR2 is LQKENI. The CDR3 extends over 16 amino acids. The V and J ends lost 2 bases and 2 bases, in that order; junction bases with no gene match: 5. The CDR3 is CASSPVAGGGQETQYF. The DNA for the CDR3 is TGTGCCAGCTCACCAGTAGCGGGAGGAGGGCAAGAGACCCAGTACTTC.

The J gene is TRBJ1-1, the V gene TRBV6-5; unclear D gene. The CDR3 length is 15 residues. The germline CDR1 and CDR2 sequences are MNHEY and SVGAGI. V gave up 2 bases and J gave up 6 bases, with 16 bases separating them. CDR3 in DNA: TGTGCCAGCAGTTACGCCTCCGGTTCTTACGCTGAAGCTTTCTTT. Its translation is CASSYASGSYAEAFF.

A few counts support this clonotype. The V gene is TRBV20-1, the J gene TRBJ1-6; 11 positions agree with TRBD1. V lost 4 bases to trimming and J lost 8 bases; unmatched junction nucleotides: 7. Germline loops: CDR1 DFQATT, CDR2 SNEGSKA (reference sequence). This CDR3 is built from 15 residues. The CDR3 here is CSATGQGALDSPLHF. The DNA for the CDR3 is TGCAGTGCTACTGGACAGGGGGCTTTAGATTCACCCCTCCACTTT.

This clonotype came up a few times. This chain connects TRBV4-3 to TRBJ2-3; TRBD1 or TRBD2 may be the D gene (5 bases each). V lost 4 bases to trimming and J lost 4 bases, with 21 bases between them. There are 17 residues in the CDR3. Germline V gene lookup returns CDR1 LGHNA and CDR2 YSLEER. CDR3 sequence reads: CASSRTGPPPRADTQYF. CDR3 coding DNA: TGCGCCAGCAGCCGAACGGGACCCCCCCCTCGAGCAGATACGCAGTATTTT.